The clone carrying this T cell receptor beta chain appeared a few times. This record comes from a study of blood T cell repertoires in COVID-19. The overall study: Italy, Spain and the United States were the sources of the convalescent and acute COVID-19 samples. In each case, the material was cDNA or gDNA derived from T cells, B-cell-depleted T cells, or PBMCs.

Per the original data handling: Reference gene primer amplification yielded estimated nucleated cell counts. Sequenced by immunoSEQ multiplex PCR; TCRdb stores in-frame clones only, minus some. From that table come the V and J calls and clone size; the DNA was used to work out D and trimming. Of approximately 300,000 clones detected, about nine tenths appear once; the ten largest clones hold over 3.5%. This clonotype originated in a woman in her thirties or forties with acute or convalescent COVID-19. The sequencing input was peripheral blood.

The CDR3 nucleotides are TGCGCCAGCAGCTCCCTAGCGGGGTCGAACAATGAGCAGTTCTTC. Residues: CASSSLAGSNNEQFF. V usage is TRBV5-1 and J usage is TRBJ2-1; 9 bases are a match to TRBD2. Germline lookup yields CDR1 SGHRS and CDR2 YFSETQ. J gave up 5 bases and V 3 bases, and 6 bases lay outside the gene matches. This CDR3 is 15 amino acids long.